What follows is one T cell receptor beta chain and its context. This clone was observed a few times. Its antigen target is currently unknown. A read error may account for a junction end that differs from germline. These data originate in a study of beta chain features in type 1 diabetes (dated by TCRdb to 2016 to 2019). General notes on the study: Mean age, gender distribution, total cell number and subset yield were not different between patients and healthy donors. A total of some 100,000,000 sorted cells were examined across all samples, and a strong correlation was observed between cell number per subset and RNA yield. Regulatory and stem cell-like memory subsets were obtained from only 8 patients and about 8 healthy donors, while naive and central memory subsets were obtained from all 30 or so donors. The study compared the TCRB repertoires of sorted circulating CD4+ T cell subsets in recently diagnosed type 1 diabetes patients with those in matched healthy donors.

The paper's findings and limits, for the study overall: Fewer insertions and more nucleotide deletions at VDJ recombination sites were observed in patients with type 1 diabetes, implying thymic rearrangement abnormalities. Because cDNA was sequenced instead of genomic DNA, highly expressing activated cells could be over-represented, though the groups showed no difference in activation or CD3 levels. Naive, central memory and regulatory TCRB repertoires appeared to be more alike among patients than among healthy donors. Only small numbers of individuals were included in the HLA sub-analyses, which left unresolved whether HLA type had any influence on TCRB rearrangement. PCR might favor shorter templates, but patient and control samples were amplified and corrected together, so any skew would affect both groups equally. In all four CD4+ subsets, TCRB CDR3 length was moderately but significantly shorter in type 1 diabetes patients.

All of the isolated RNA was reverse transcribed with the High Capacity cDNA Reverse Transcription Kit, so expressed TCRB transcripts were sequenced. Naive, central memory and regulatory T cell samples underwent deep immunoSEQ sequencing, averaging about 3.5 million total reads per sample. After sorted cells were lysed in RLT buffer, RNA was extracted with DNase-treated RNeasy Micro or Mini kits, with the choice depending on cell number. To prevent cross-contamination, each cell subset was processed individually, whereas patient and healthy donor samples were processed jointly. TCRB sequences were amplified from cDNA with the immunoSEQ multiplex PCR, producing 87-bp fragments spanning the CDR3 region. Amplicons were sequenced on the Illumina HiSeq platform. As for the authors' bioinformatics: Synthetic template baselines were used to correct PCR bias computationally, reads within Hamming distance 2 were collapsed, and singletons that could not be merged were discarded. Reads were aligned against IMGT to assign V, D and J genes, CDR3 length and insertions or deletions at six rearrangement sites. Within each subset, clonotype counts were normalized to sorted cell number, and only after that were true diversity and Gini coefficients computed with the tcR R package. Repertoire sharing was quantified using the overlap coefficient calculated on TCRB nucleotide sequences. Out-of-frame TCRB sequences from naive cells were analyzed to stand in for the pre-selection repertoire. Imported from immuneACCESS, the table was reduced by TCRdb to in-frame sequences with V and J called. These copies leave out some clones; in studies compared against another copy, an unresolved V gene accounts for under half, and the cause of the remainder is not known. The D gene and trimming were derived from the DNA, and the V and J assignments and clone size from that table. This sample comprises hundreds of thousands of clones, under 15% of them detected only once. The ten biggest clones cover roughly 0.022% of the sample.

The germline V gene provides CDR1 MGHRA and CDR2 YSYEKL. Reading from cysteine to phenylalanine, the CDR3 counts 16 amino acids. The kept DNA is CDR3 alone, 48 bases in frame from the first base. Each donor gave one peripheral blood draw, around 0.12 L on average, collected into heparinised tubes. A BD FACSAria II and a panel including CD45RO, CCR7, CD25, CD127, CD95 and CD27 were used to sort naive, central memory, regulatory and stem cell-like memory CD4+ T cells. Every sorted population had a purity above 95%. PBMCs were isolated right away by Lymphoprep density gradient centrifugation and were stained directly, without culture. So that batch effects would be minimized, each experiment stained and sorted samples in pairs, pairing one healthy donor with one patient.

The TCR originated in a man between 18 and 29 years old with type 1 diabetes. The chain is encoded by TRBV4-1 joined to TRBJ2-5; the D gene is perhaps TRBD2, on 5 matching bases. Material for sequencing was naive CD4+ T cells from blood. The meaning of the sample's cell subset or site label: true naive CD4+ T cells. The bases read TGCGCCAGCAGACAAGCTTATCGGGGATCGCGAGAGACCCAGTACTTC. Translated, this gives CASRQAYRGSRETQYF.